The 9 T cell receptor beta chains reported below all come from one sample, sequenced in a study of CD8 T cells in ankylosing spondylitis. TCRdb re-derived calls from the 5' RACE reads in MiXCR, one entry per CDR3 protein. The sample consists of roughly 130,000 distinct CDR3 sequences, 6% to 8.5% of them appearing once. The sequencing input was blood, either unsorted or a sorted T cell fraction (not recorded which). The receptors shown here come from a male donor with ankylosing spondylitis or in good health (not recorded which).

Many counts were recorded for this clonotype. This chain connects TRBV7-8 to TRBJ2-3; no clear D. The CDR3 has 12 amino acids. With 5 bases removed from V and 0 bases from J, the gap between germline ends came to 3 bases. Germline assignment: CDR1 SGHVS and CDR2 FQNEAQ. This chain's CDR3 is CASSVSTDTQYF. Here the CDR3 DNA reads TGTGCCAGCAGCGTAAGCACAGATACGCAGTATTTT.

The CDR3 here is CACRTASQGRLVEQYF. CDR3 DNA: TGTGCCTGTAGAACCGCCAGCCAGGGGCGTCTTGTCGAGCAGTACTTC. The chain carries TRBV30 and TRBJ2-7; D may be TRBD1 (6 bases). The CDR3 is 16 amino acids. In germline, CDR1 is GTSNPN, CDR2 SVGIG (reference sequence). Trimming shortened V by 6 bases and J by 6 bases, and 27 bases separated the two germline ends.

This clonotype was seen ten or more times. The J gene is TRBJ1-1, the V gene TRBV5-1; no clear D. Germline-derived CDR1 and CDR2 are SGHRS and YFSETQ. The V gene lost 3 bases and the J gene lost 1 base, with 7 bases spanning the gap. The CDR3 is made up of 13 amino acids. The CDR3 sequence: CASSSQANTEAFF. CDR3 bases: TGCGCCAGCAGCTCCCAGGCGAACACTGAAGCTTTCTTT. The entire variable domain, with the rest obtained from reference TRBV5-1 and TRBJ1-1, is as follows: KAGVTQTPRYLIKTRGQQVTLSCSPISGHRSVSWYQQTPGQGLQFLFEYFSETQRNKGNFPGRFSGRQFSNSRSEMNVSTLELGDSALYLCASSSQANTEAFFGQGTRLTVV.

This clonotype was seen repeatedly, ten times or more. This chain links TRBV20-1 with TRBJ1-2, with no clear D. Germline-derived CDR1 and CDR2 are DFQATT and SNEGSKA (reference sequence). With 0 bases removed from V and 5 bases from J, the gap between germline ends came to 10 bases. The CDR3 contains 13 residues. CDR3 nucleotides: TGCAGTGCTAGAGATATTTGGCAGTATGGCTACACCTTC. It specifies CSARDIWQYGYTF.

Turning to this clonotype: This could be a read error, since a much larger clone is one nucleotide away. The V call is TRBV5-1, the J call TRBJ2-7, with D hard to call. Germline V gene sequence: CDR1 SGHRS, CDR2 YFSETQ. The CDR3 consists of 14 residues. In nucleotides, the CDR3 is TGCACCAGCAGCTTGGTGACCGACGCCTACGAGCAGTACTTC. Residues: CTSSLVTDAYEQYF.

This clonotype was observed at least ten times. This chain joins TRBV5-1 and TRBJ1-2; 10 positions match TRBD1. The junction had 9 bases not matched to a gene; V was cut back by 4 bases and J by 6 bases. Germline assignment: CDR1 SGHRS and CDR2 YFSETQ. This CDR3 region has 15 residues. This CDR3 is CASSPGQGDVNGYTF. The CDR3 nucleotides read TGCGCCAGCAGCCCCGGACAGGGGGACGTTAATGGCTACACCTTC.

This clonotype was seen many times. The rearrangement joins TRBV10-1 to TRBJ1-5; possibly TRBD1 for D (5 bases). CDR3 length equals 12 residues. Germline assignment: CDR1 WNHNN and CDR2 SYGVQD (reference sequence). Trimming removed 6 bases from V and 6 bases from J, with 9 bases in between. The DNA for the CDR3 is TGCGCCAGCAGCCCAGGGAGTCAGCCCCAGCATTTT. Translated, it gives CASSPGSQPQHF.

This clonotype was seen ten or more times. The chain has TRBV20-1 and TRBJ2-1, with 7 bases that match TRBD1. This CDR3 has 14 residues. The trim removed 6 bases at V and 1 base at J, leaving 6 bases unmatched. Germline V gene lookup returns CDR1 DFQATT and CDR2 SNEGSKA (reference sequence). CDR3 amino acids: CSARDRESYNEQFF. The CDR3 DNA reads TGCAGTGCGAGGGACAGAGAATCCTACAATGAGCAGTTCTTC.

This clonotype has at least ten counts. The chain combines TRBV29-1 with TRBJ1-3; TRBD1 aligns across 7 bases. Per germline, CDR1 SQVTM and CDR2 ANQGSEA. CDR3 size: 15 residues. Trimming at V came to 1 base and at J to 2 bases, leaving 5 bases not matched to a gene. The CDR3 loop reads CSVEGQGDPGNTIYF. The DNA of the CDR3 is TGCAGCGTTGAAGGGCAGGGGGACCCTGGAAACACCATATATTTT.